This entry lists 9 T cell receptor beta chains sequenced from one sample in a study of shared clonotypes between healthy human individuals. CD45RO negativity and positive selection for CCR7 defined naive CD8 cells, a population that excluded terminally differentiated effector memory CD45RA+ cells. Sequenced by immunoSEQ multiplex PCR; TCRdb stores in-frame clones only, minus some. The sample lists roughly 570,000 clones, about 98% occurring once. Sequencing used naive CD8+ T cells sorted from blood. These TCRs come from a man aged 30 to 39 in good health.

The rearrangement links TRBV7-2 to TRBJ2-5, with D unclear. V lost 1 base, J lost 5 bases, and 11 bases lay in between. The CDR3 length is 14 residues. CDR1 and CDR2 from the germline V gene are SGHTA and FQGNSA. CDR3 in DNA: TGTGCCAGCAGCTTAGTGGGGTTTTGGGAGACCCAGTACTTC. Residues: CASSLVGFWETQYF.

The chain employs TRBV13 and TRBJ1-4; the D gene is possibly TRBD1 (5 bases). V was pared by 4 bases and J by 8 bases, with 14 bases between. Germline CDR1 and CDR2: PRHDT and FYEKMQ (reference sequence). CDR3 length: 14 amino acids. Here the CDR3 DNA reads TGTGCCAGCAGCTCCGAGAGGGGAAGGGAAAAACTGTTTTTT. Its translation: CASSSERGREKLFF.

The rearrangement uses TRBV10-2 and TRBJ2-1; maybe TRBD1 (7 bases). The CDR3 has 15 amino acids. Trimming left V 7 bases short and J 3 bases short, with 16 bases between. Per the germline V gene, CDR1 is WSHSY and CDR2 is SAAADI. CDR3 loop: CASTAGGNGYNEQFF. The CDR3 DNA reads TGCGCCAGCACGGCAGGGGGGAATGGCTACAATGAGCAGTTCTTC.

The rearrangement uses TRBV6-1 and TRBJ1-5; 7 nucleotides line up with TRBD1. Losses at the gene ends were 1 base for V and 3 bases for J; bases not matched to a gene: 3. Germline-derived CDR1 and CDR2 are MNHNS and SASEGT. The CDR3 contains 15 residues. In DNA, the CDR3 is TGTGCCAGCAGTGAAGAGGGGGCTCCCAATCAGCCCCAGCATTTT. Translating it yields CASSEEGAPNQPQHF.

The V and J genes are TRBV11-3 and TRBJ2-5; 7 positions agree with TRBD1. Germline V lookup: CDR1 SGHNT, CDR2 YENEEA. V dropped 5 bases and J dropped 3; count of bases not matched to a gene: 9. CDR3 length: 15 amino acids. The CDR3 DNA is TGTGCCAGCAGCGACTCTGGGACAGCAGAAGAGACCCAGTACTTC. Translated, it gives CASSDSGTAEETQYF. The full variable domain, with the rest looked up from reference TRBV11-3 and TRBJ2-5, is EAGVVQSPRYKIIEKKQPVAFWCNPISGHNTLYWYLQNLGQGPELLIRYENEEAVDDSQLPKDRFSAERLKGVDSTLKIQPAELGDSAVYLCASSDSGTAEETQYFGPGTRLLVL.

The genes are TRBV7-2 and TRBJ2-7; TRBD2 agrees at 7 bases. J was trimmed by 6 bases and V by 7 bases; bases with no gene match: 18. The CDR3 extends over 16 amino acids. The V gene's germline CDR1 is SGHTA and CDR2 FQGNSA. The CDR3 region has the DNA TGTGCCAGCACTAACGAAGCGGGACTCACAAGGGCCGAGCAGTACTTC. It specifies CASTNEAGLTRAEQYF.

The chain is built from TRBV11-3 and TRBJ2-7; the D gene is possibly TRBD1 (6 bases). Trimming removed 5 bases from V and 0 bases from J, with 14 bases in between. The CDR3 is 15 amino acids. Germline lookup yields CDR1 SGHNT and CDR2 YENEEA. The CDR3 is CASSPRRQVSYEQYF. The CDR3 DNA reads as TGTGCCAGCAGCCCGCGTCGACAGGTCTCCTACGAGCAGTACTTC. The full variable domain, in which reference TRBV11-3 and TRBJ2-7 provide the parts outside the CDR3, is EAGVVQSPRYKIIEKKQPVAFWCNPISGHNTLYWYLQNLGQGPELLIRYENEEAVDDSQLPKDRFSAERLKGVDSTLKIQPAELGDSAVYLCASSPRRQVSYEQYFGPGTRLTVT.

V is TRBV7-9 and J is TRBJ2-1, with D perhaps TRBD1 (5 bases). V was shortened by 1 base and J by 9 bases, with 7 bases between the two germline ends. The germline V gene encodes CDR1 SEHNR and CDR2 FQNEAQ (reference sequence). CDR3 length equals 12 residues. Written as DNA, the CDR3 is TGTGCCAGCAGCTTAGAAGGGGCTGAGCAGTTCTTC. Translated: CASSLEGAEQFF.

V is TRBV7-2 and J is TRBJ2-2; 12 bases agree with TRBD2. V was pared by 5 bases and J by 3 bases, with 4 bases of the junction left unmatched. Germline CDR1 is SGHTA and CDR2 is FQGNSA. The CDR3 consists of 16 residues. For the CDR3, the DNA is TGTGCCAGCAGCGCACGACTAGCGGGAGACACCGGGGAGCTGTTTTTT. Its translation: CASSARLAGDTGELFF.